The clone carrying this T cell receptor (beta chain) was counted a few times. The record originates from a study of beta chain features in type 1 diabetes. Looked up from germline, CDR1 is LGHNA and CDR2 is YNFKEQ. The CDR3 totals 16 residues. Trimming took 1 base from V and 0 from J; bases not matched to a gene: 3. Investigators reverse transcribed all isolated RNA, so they sequenced expressed TCRB transcripts. Profiling relied on immunoSEQ multiplex PCR, and the TCRdb table lists in-frame clones only, not all of them. Here the sample spans about 900,000 clones, roughly a sixth being singletons. The chain joins TRBV4-2 to TRBJ2-1; 7 positions match TRBD2. The clonotype was recovered from a woman aged 18-29 years in good health. Specimen: naive CD4+ T cells from blood. The CDR3 reads CASSQGGTNSYNEQFF. DNA of the CDR3: TGTGCCAGCAGCCAAGGGGGGACTAACTCCTACAATGAGCAGTTCTTC.